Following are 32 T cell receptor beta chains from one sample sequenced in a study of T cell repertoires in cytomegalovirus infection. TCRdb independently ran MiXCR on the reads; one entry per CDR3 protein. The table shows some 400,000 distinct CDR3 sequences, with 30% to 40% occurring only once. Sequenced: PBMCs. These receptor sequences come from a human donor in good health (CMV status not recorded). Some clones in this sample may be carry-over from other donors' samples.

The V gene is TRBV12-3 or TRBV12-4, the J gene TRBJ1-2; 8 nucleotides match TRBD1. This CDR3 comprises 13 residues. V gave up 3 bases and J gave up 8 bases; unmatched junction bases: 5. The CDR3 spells CASSFTGGRGYTF. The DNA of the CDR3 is TGTGCCAGCAGTTTCACAGGGGGACGGGGCTACACCTTC.

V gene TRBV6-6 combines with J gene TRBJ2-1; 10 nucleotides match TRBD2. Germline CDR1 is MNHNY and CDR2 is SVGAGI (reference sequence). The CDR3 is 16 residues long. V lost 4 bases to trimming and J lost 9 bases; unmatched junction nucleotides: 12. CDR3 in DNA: TGTGCCAGCAGTTGGGGGGGACTAGCGCCCGGGGGTGAGCAGTTCTTC. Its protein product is CASSWGGLAPGGEQFF.

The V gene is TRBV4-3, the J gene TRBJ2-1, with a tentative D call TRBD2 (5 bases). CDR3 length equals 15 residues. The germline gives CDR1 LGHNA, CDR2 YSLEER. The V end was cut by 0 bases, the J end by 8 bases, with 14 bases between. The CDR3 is CASSQDSTEGDEQFF. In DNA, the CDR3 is TGCGCCAGCAGCCAAGACTCAACAGAGGGTGATGAGCAGTTCTTC.

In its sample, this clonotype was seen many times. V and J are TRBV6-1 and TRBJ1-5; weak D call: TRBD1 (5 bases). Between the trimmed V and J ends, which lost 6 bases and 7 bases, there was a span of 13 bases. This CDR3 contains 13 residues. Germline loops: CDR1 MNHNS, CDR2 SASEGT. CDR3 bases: TGTGCCAGCAGCCCCGGGGGTGGACAGCCCCAGCATTTT. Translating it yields CASSPGGGQPQHF.

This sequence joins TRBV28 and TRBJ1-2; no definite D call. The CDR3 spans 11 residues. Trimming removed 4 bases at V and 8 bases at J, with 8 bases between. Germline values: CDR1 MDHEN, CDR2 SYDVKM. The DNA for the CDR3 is TGTGCCAGCAGTTGGGTCCGGGGCTACACCTTC. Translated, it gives CASSWVRGYTF.

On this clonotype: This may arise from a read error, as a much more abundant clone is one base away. Here the CDR3 reads CASTELSSLEDTQYF. CDR3 bases: TGTGCCAGCACCGAACTATCCTCTCTTGAGGATACGCAGTATTTT. This chain joins TRBV7-2 and TRBJ2-3; D is uncertain. Germline V gives CDR1 SGHTA, CDR2 FQGNSA. The CDR3 loop spans 15 amino acids. V lost 7 bases and J lost 6, with 20 bases in between. Full variable domain (outside the CDR3, taken from reference TRBV7-2 and TRBJ2-3): GAGVSQSPSNKVTEKGKDVELRCDPISGHTALYWYRQSLGQGLEFLIYFQGNSAPDKSGLPSDRFSAERTGGSVSTLTIQRTQQEDSAVYLCASTELSSLEDTQYFGPGTRLTVL.

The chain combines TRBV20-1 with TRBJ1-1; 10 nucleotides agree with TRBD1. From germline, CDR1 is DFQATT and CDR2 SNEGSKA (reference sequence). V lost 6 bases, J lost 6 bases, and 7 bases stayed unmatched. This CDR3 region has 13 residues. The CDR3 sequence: CSAPGQGWAEAFF. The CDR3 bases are TGCAGTGCACCGGGACAGGGGTGGGCTGAAGCTTTCTTT.

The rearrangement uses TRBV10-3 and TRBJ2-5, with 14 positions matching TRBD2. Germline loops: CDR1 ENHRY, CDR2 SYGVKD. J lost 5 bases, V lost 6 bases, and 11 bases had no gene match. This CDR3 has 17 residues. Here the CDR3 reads CAISGGLAGAPRETQYF. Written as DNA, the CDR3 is TGTGCCATCAGCGGGGGACTAGCGGGGGCCCCCAGGGAGACCCAGTACTTC.

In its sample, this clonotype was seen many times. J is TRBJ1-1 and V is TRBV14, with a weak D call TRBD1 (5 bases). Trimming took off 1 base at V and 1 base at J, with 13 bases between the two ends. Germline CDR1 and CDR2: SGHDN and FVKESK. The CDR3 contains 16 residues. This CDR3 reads CASSQAQGEGNTEAFF. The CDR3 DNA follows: TGTGCCAGCAGCCAAGCCCAGGGAGAGGGGAACACTGAAGCTTTCTTT.

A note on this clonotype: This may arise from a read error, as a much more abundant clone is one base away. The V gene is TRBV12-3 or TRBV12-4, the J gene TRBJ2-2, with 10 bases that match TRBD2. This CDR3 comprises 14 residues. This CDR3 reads CAGSAGGNAGELFF. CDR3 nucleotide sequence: TGTGCCGGATCAGCGGGGGGGAACGCCGGGGAGCTGTTTTTT.

The CDR3 here is CASSFTGSNNQPQHF. The CDR3, as DNA: TGTGCCAGCAGTTTCACAGGGTCCAACAATCAGCCCCAGCATTTT. The rearrangement uses TRBV28 and TRBJ1-5; D possibly corresponds to TRBD1 (6 bases). CDR1 MDHEN and CDR2 SYDVKM come from the germline V gene. V was clipped by 3 bases and J by 3 bases, with 12 bases between them. There are 15 residues in the CDR3.

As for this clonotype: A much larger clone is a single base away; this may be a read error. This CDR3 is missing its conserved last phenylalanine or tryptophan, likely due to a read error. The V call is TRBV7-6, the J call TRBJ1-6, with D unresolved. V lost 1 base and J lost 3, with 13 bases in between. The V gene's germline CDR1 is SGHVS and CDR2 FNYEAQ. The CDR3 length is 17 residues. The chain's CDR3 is CASSLEPAEVYNSPLHL. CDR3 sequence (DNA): TGTGCCAGCAGCTTAGAACCGGCGGAAGTCTATAATTCACCCCTCCACTTG.

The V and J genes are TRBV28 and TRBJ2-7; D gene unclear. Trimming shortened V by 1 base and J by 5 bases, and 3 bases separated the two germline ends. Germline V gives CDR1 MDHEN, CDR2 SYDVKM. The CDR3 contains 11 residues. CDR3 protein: CASSLYHEQYF. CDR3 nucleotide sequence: TGTGCCAGCAGTTTATACCACGAGCAGTACTTC.

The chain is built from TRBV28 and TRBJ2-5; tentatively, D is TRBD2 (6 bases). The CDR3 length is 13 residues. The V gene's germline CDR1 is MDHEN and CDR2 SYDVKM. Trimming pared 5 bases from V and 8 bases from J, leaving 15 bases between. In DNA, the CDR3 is TGTGCCAGCAGTCGGCGGGGTCAAGCAACCCAGTACTTC. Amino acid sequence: CASSRRGQATQYF.

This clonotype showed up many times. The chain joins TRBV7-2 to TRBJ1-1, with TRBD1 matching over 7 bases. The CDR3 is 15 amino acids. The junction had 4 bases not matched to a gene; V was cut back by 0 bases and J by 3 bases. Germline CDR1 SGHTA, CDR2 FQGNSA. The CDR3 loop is CASSLAQGWDTEAFF. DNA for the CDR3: TGTGCCAGCAGCTTAGCACAGGGGTGGGACACTGAAGCTTTCTTT. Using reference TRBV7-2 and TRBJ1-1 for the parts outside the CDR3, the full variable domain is GAGVSQSPSNKVTEKGKDVELRCDPISGHTALYWYRQSLGQGLEFLIYFQGNSAPDKSGLPSDRFSAERTGGSVSTLTIQRTQQEDSAVYLCASSLAQGWDTEAFFGQGTRLTVV.

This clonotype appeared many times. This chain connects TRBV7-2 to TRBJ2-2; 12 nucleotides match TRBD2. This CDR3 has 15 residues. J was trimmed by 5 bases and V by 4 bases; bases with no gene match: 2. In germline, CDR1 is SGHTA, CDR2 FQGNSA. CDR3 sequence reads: CASSSGLAGTGELFF. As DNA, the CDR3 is TGTGCCAGCAGCTCGGGACTAGCGGGTACCGGGGAGCTGTTTTTT.

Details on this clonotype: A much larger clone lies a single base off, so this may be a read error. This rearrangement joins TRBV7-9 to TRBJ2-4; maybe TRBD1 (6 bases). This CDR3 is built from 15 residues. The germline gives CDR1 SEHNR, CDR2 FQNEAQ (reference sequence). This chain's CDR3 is CAGSSPQGRRDIQYF. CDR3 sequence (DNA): TGTGCCGGCAGCTCCCCCCAGGGGAGAAGGGACATTCAGTACTTC. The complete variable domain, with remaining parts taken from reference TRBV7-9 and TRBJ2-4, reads DTGVSQNPRHKITKRGQNVTFRCDPISEHNRLYWYRQTLGQGPEFLTYFQNEAQLEKSRLLSDRFSAERPKGSFSTLEIQRTEQGDSAMYLCAGSSPQGRRDIQYFGAGTRLSVL.

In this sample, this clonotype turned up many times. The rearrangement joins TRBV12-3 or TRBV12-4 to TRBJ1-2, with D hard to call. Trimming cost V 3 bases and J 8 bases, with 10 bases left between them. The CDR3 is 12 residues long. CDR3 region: CASSLSIKGYTF. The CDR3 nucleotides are TGTGCCAGCAGTTTGTCCATCAAGGGCTACACCTTC.

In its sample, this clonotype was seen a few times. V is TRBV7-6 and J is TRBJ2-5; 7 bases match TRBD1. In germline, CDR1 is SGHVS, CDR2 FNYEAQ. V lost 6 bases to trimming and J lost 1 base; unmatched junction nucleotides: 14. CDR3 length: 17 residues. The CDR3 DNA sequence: TGTGCCAGCAGTACAAAGACATTAAGGGACAGCCAAGAGACCCAGTACTTC. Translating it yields CASSTKTLRDSQETQYF. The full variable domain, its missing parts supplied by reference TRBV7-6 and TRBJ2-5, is GAGVSQSPRYKVTKRGQDVALRCDPISGHVSLYWYRQALGQGPEFLTYFNYEAQQDKSGLPNDRFSAERPEGSISTLTIQRTEQRDSAMYRCASSTKTLRDSQETQYFGPGTRLLVL.

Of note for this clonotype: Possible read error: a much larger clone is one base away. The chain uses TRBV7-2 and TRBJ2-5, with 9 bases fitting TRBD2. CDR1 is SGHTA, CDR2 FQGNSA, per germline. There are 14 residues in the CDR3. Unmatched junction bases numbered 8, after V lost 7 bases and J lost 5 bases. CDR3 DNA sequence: TGTGCCAGCACAGAGACTAGCGGCTGGGAGACCCAGTACTTC. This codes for CASTETSGWETQYF.

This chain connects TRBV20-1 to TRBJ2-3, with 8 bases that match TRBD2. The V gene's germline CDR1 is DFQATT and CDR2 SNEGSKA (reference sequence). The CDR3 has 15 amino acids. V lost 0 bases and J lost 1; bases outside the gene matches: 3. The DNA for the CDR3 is TGCAGTGCTAGAGATCGGGGGGGTGGCACAGATACGCAGTATTTT. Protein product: CSARDRGGGTDTQYF.

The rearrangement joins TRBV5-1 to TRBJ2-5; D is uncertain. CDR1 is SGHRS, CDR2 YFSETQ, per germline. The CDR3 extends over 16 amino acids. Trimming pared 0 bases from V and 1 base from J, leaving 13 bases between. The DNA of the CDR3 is TGCGCCAGCAGCTTGGACCAGACCCTTATCCAAGAGACCCAGTACTTC. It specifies CASSLDQTLIQETQYF. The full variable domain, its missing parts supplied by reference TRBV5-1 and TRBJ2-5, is KAGVTQTPRYLIKTRGQQVTLSCSPISGHRSVSWYQQTPGQGLQFLFEYFSETQRNKGNFPGRFSGRQFSNSRSEMNVSTLELGDSALYLCASSLDQTLIQETQYFGPGTRLLVL.

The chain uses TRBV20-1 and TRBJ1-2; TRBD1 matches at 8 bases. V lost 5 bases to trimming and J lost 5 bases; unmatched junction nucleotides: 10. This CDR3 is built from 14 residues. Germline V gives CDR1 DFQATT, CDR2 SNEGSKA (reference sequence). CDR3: CSARGTGDKYGYTF. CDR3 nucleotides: TGCAGTGCTCGAGGGACAGGAGACAAGTATGGCTACACCTTC.

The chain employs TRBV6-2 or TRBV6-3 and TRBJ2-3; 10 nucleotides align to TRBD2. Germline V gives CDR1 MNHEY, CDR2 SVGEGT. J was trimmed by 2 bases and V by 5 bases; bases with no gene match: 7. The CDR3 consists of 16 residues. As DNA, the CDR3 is TGTGCCAGCAGTACCCGGACTAGCGGACTCACAGATACGCAGTATTTT. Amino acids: CASSTRTSGLTDTQYF.

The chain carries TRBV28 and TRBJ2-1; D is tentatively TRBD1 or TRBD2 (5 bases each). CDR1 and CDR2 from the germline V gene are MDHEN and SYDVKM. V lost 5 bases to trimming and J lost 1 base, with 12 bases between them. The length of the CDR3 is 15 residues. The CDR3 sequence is CASSPEGLSYNEQFF. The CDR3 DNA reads TGTGCCAGCAGTCCAGAGGGGCTATCCTACAATGAGCAGTTCTTC.

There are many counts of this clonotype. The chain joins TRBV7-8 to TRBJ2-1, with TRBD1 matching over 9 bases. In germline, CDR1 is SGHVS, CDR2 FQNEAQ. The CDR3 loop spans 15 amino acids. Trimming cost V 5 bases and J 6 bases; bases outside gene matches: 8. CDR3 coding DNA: TGTGCCAGCAGCACCCCGGACAGGGGCAGCAATGAGCAGTTCTTC. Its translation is CASSTPDRGSNEQFF.

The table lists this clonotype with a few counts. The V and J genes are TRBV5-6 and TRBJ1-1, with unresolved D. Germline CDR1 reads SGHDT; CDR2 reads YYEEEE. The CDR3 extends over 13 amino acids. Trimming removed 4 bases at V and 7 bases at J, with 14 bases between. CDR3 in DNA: TGTGCCAGCAGCGTGAGCGGGTTCAGTGAAGCTTTCTTT. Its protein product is CASSVSGFSEAFF.

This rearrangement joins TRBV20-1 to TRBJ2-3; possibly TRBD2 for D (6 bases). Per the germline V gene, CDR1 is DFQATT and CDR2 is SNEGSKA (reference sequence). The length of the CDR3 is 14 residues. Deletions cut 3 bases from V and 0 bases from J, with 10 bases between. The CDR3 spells CSASGTRSTDTQYF. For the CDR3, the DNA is TGCAGTGCTAGTGGGACTCGGAGCACAGATACGCAGTATTTT.

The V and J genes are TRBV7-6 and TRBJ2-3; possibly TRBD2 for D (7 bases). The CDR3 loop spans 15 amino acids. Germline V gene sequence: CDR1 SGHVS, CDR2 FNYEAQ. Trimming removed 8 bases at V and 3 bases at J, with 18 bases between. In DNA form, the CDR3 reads TGTGCCAGCTTTGATGGAGCGGGGACAACAGATACGCAGTATTTT. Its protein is CASFDGAGTTDTQYF.

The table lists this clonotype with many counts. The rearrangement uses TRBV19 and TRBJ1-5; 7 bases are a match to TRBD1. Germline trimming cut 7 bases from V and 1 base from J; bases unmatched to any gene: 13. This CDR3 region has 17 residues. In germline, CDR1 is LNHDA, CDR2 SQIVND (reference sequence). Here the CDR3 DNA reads TGTGCCAGTAAGTCCGGGAGGGGGCAAGGCAGCAATCAGCCCCAGCATTTT. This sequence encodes CASKSGRGQGSNQPQHF.

The CDR3 region is CASSGLVGASYGYTF. In nucleotides, the CDR3 is TGTGCCAGCAGTGGCCTTGTGGGGGCAAGCTATGGCTACACCTTC. This sequence joins TRBV2 and TRBJ1-2; maybe TRBD1 (6 bases). This CDR3 has 15 residues. Trimming took 4 bases from V and 4 from J, leaving 16 bases between them. Germline values: CDR1 SNHLY, CDR2 FYNNEI.

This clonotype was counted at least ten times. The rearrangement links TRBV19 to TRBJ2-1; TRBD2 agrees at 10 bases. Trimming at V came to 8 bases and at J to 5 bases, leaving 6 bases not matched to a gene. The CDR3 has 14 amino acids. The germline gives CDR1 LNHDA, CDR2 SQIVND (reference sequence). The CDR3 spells CASSSGGPNNEQFF. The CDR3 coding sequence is TGTGCCAGTTCTAGCGGGGGACCAAACAATGAGCAGTTCTTC.